This T cell receptor beta chain was identified during a study of cytomegalovirus exposure and HLA in healthy donors (dated by TCRdb to 2017 to 2019). For the wider study: According to a later analysis, one platform produced both the roughly 130 validation repertoires and the 666 repertoires of the first cohort. The study aimed to test whether cataloging public T cell receptors could reveal signatures of past pathogen exposure. A separate validation cohort of approximately 120 different subjects was used in addition to the 666-subject first cohort. High-throughput TCR immunosequencing, statistical association of individual TCRs with disease status, and machine learning were combined to predict cytomegalovirus infection status.

Regarding this clone: Its antigen specificity is not known. No much larger clonotype is one base removed from it; base qualities were not supplied.

The research as a whole found: In vitro tests confirmed that a few of the cytomegalovirus-associated TCR beta chains recognize cytomegalovirus antigens. A later analysis found that TCRs clustered in the first cohort also tended to co-occur in the 130 or so validation repertoires, with more than 90% of cluster scores above 0. A later analysis lacked HLA typing for the validation cohort, so it scored co-occurrence in that cohort across all 110 or so repertoires. While some public TCRs were present in many individuals, most TCR sequences turned up only very rarely across donors. The study gave a list of around 170 TCR beta chains associated with cytomegalovirus. In both the original and validation cohorts, the classifier was reported to diagnose cytomegalovirus status with high specificity and sensitivity. According to the authors, the approach could potentially be generalized to other disease states and immunological phenotypes.

Library method: the immunoSEQ multiplex PCR assay. Regarding the original processing steps: A statistical classification framework was built for diagnosing cytomegalovirus status from the catalog of TCR beta chain sequences. TCRdb retrieved this table from immuneACCESS and kept in-frame rearrangements only. Not all clones are present; in checked studies, unresolved V genes account for under half, and no reason is known for the remainder. The V and J calls and clone size were taken over from that table, and D and trimming were inferred from the DNA. A total of about 60,000 clones appear in this sample, 90% of them only once. The biggest ten clones account for 1% to 1.2% of the sample. Taken from the germline V gene, the CDR1 and CDR2 loops are SNHLY and FYNNEI. At the junction V is shortened by 3 bases and J by 6 bases, with 12 bases in between. The cysteine opens and the phenylalanine closes a CDR3 of 14 amino acids. The kept DNA is CDR3 alone, 42 bases in frame from the first base.

The donors belonged to the validation cohort of 90 to 150 subjects, which was separate from the 666-subject first cohort. Material for sequencing was PBMCs. In this chain, TRBV2 is recombined with TRBJ1-5; the D gene cannot be named for sure. The sequence was collected from a man aged 18 to 35 in good health and CMV-seronegative. CDR3 sequence: CASSEVLAGQPQHF. The DNA is TGTGCCAGCAGTGAGGTGTTGGCGGGTCAGCCCCAGCATTTT.